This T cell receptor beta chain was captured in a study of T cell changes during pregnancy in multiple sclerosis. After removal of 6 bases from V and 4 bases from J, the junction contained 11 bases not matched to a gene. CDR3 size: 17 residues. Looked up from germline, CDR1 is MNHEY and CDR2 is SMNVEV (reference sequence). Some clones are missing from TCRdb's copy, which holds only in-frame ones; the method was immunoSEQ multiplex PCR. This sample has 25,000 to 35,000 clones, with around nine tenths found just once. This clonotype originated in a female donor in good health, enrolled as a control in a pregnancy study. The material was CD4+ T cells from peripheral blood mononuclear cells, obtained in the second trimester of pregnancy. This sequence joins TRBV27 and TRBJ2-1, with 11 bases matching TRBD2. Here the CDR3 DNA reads TGTGCCAGCAGCAAATACCTACTAGCGGGGGATTACAATGAGCAGTTCTTC. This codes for CASSKYLLAGDYNEQFF.